This TCR beta chain comes out of a study of siplizumab effects on memory and regulatory T cells (dated by TCRdb to the late 2010s). About the full investigation: The effect of the anti-CD2 antibody siplizumab on alloreactive T-cell subsets was examined in allogeneic mixed lymphocyte reactions constructed from human PBMCs.

What the authors observed across the whole study: In reactions with siplizumab, an average of approximately 69% of mappable alloreactive CD4+ clones were Treg-derived, compared with 25% to 30% in control reactions. The cumulative frequency of alloreactive sequences that could be traced back to unstimulated CD4+ memory T cells was significantly reduced by siplizumab. The suppressive function of proliferating Tregs from siplizumab cultures was not functionally confirmed. About 80-96% of proliferating CD4+ or CD8+ clones could not be given a naive or memory phenotype. Compared with memory T cells, unstimulated naive T cells appeared more diverse, and naive cells seemed to make a substantial contribution to the alloresponse. Because sequences at frequencies below about 10^-5 were poorly captured, only a minor fraction of alloreactive clones could be mapped back to unstimulated subsets.

Sorted unstimulated T cells and proliferating T cells recovered from mixed lymphocyte reactions were subjected to TCRbeta CDR3 sequencing. Fresh whole blood from 9 to 10 HLA-typed healthy donors served as the source for isolating PBMCs. To map where alloreactive clones came from, CD4+ non-regulatory T cells in the unstimulated state were FACS-sorted. Germline trimming amounts to 0 bases on V and 6 bases on J, with 0 as the count of junction bases outside the gene matches. The germline V gene yields SGHRS for CDR1 and YFSETQ for CDR2. The CDR3, from cysteine to phenylalanine, totals 14 residues. CDR3 DNA is the only sequence kept; it has 42 bases, read in frame from the first base. The receptor library was made with the immunoSEQ multiplex PCR assay. Each sample had 90,000 to 100,000 TCR templates assayed by the deep sequencing platform. Genomic DNA extracted from sorted T cells was used for TCRbeta CDR3 sequencing. The original methods were these. The R programming language was used for the clonal analysis of the TCRbeta CDR3 data. Unstimulated samples were compared with post-reaction CFSE-low samples to define alloreactive CD4+ and CD8+ clones. Regulatory or non-regulatory origin of alloreactive CD4+ clones was assigned by matching sequences to the sorted unstimulated Treg and non-Treg repertoires. TCRdb retrieved this table from immuneACCESS and kept in-frame rearrangements only. Not all clones are present; in checked studies, unresolved V genes account for under half, and no reason is known for the remainder. V and J calls and clone size are given by that table; D and trimming were obtained from the DNA. The sample includes around 110,000 clones, with about 94% observed a single time. The ten largest make up roughly 1.8% of the sample.

Concerning this clone: Its target antigen remains unknown. No per-base quality is available; no much larger clone lies one base away.

Recombination joined TRBV5-1 with TRBJ2-2; a stretch of 9 junction bases matches TRBD1. The sequencing input was non-Treg CD4+ T cells sorted from blood. Interpreted using the paper, the cell subset or site label stands for: FACS-sorted unstimulated CD4+ non-regulatory T cells. The clonotype comes from a human donor in good health. The CDR3 sequence is CASSLGTGAGELFF. The DNA sequence follows: TGCGCCAGCAGCTTGGGGACAGGGGCCGGGGAGCTGTTTTTT.